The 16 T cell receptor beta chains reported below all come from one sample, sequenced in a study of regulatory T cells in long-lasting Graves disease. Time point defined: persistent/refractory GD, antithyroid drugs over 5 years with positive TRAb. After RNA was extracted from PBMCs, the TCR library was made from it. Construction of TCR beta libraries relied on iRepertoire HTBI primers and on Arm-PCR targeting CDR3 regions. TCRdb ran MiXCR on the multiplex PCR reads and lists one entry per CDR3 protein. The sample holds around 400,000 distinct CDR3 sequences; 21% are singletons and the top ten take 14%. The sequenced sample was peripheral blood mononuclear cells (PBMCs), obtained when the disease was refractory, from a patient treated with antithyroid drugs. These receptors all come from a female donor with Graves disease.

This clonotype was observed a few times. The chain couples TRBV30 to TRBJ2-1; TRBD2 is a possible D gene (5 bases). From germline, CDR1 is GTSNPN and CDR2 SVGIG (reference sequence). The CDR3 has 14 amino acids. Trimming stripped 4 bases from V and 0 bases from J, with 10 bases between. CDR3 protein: CAWKRRSSYNEQFF. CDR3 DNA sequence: TGTGCCTGGAAGCGGAGGAGCTCCTACAATGAGCAGTTCTTC.

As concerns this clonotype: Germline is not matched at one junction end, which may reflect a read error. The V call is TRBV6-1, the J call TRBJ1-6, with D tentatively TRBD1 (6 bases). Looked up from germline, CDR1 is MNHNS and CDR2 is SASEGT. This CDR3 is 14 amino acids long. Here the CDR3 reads CAGSDRSENSPLHF. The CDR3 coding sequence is TGTGCCGGCAGTGACAGGTCTGAAAATTCACCCCTCCACTTT.

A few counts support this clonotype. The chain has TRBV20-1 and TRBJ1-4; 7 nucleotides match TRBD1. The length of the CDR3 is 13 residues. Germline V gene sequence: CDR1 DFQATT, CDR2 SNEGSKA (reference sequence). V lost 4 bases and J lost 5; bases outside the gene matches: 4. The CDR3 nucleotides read TGCAGTGCTACGACAGGGAGAAATGAAAAACTGTTTTTT. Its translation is CSATTGRNEKLFF.

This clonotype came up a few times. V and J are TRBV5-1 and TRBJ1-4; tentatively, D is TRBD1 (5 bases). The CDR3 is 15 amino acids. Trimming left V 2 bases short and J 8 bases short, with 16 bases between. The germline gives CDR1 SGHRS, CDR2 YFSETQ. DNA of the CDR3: TGCGCCAGCAGCTTAACAGGTACTCTCGGGGAAAAACTGTTTTTT. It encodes CASSLTGTLGEKLFF.

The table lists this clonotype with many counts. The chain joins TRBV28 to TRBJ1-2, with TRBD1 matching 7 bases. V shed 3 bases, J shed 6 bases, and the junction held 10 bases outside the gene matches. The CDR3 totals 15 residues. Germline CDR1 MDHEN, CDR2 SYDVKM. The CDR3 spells CASSFLGQVGDGYTF. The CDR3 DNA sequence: TGTGCCAGCAGTTTCCTCGGACAGGTCGGGGATGGCTACACCTTC.

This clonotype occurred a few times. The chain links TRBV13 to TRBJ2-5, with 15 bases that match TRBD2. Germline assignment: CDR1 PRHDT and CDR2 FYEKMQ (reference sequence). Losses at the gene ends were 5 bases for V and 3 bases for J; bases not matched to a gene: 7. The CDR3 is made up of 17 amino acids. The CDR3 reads CASSAPGLAGGEETQYF. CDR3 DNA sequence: TGTGCCAGCAGCGCCCCAGGACTAGCGGGAGGGGAAGAGACCCAGTACTTC.

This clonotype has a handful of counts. The CDR3 protein is CASSRWDLRPGELFF. The CDR3 DNA sequence: TGTGCCAGCAGTCGGTGGGACTTACGGCCCGGGGAGCTGTTTTTT. V is TRBV2 and J is TRBJ2-2; TRBD2 might be the D (6 bases). Trimming removed 5 bases at V and 6 bases at J, with 16 bases between. CDR3 length: 15 amino acids. CDR1 is SNHLY and CDR2 is FYNNEI in the germline V gene.

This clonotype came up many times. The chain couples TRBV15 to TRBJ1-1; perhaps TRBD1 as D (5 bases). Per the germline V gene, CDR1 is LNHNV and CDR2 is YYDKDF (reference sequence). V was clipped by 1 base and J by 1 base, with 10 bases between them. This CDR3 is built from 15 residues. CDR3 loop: CATSRAPTGNTEAFF. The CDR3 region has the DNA TGTGCCACCAGCAGAGCCCCTACAGGGAACACTGAAGCTTTCTTT. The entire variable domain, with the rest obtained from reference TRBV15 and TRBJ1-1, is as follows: DAMVIQNPRYQVTQFGKPVTLSCSQTLNHNVMYWYQQKSSQAPKLLFHYYDKDFNNEADTPDNFQSRRPNTSFCFLDIRSPGLGDTAMYLCATSRAPTGNTEAFFGQGTRLTVV.

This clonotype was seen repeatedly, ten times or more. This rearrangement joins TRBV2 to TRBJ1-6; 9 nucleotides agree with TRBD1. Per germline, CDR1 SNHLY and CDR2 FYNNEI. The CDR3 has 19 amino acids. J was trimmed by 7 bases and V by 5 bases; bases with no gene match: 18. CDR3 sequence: CASSRTGTGTSPRNSPLHF. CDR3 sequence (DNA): TGTGCCAGCAGTAGGACCGGGACAGGGACTAGTCCAAGAAATTCACCCCTCCACTTT.

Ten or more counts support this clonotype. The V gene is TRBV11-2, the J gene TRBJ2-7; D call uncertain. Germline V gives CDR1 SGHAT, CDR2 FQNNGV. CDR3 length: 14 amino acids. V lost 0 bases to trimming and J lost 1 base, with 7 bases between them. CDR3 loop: CASSLDPASYEQYF. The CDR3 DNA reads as TGTGCCAGCAGCTTAGATCCAGCTTCCTACGAGCAGTACTTC.

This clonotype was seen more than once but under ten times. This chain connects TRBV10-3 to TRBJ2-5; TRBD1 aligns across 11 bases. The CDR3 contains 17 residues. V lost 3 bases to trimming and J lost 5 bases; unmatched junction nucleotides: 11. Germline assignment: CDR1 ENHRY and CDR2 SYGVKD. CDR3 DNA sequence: TGTGCCATCAGTGATCTGGACAGGGGGCGCTCGGGCGAGACCCAGTACTTC. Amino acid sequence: CAISDLDRGRSGETQYF.

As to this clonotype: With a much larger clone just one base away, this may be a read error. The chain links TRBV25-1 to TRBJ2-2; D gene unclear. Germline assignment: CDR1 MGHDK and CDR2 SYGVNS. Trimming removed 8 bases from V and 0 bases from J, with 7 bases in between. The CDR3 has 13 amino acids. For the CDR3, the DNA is TGTGCCAGCCACGAATCGAACACCGGGGAGCTGTTTTTT. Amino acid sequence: CASHESNTGELFF.

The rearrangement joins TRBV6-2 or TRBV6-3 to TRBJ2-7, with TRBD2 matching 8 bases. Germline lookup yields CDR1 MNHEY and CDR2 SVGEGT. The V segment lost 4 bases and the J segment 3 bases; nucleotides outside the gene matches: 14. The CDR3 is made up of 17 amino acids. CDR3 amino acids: CASSSLPREGFFYEQYF. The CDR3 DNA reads TGTGCCAGCAGTTCGCTGCCCCGGGAGGGTTTTTTCTACGAGCAGTACTTC.

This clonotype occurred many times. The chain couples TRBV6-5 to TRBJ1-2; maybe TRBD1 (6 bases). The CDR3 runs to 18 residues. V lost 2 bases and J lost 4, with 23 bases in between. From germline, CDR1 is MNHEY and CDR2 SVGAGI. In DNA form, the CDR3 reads TGTGCCAGCAGTTACGCGGGGGGCAGGAGCAATGGTCGCTATGGCTACACCTTC. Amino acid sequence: CASSYAGGRSNGRYGYTF.

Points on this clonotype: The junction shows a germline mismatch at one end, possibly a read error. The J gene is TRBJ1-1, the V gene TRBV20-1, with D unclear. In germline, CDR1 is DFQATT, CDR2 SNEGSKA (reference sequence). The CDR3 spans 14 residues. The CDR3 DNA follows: TGCGGTGCTAGGTCCGGAGGGAAGAGCACTGAAGCTTTCTTT. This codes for CGARSGGKSTEAFF.

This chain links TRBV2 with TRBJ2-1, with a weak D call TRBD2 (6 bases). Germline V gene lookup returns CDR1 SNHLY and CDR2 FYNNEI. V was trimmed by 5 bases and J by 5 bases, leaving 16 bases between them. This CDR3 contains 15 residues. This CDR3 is CASSSSRLDHNEQFF. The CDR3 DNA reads TGTGCCAGCAGTTCCTCCCGACTAGACCACAATGAGCAGTTCTTC.